This paragraph reports one TCR beta chain. Authors' analysis steps: Reference gene primer amplification gave estimated nucleated cell counts. TCRdb's copy holds only in-frame clones and misses some; the assay was immunoSEQ multiplex PCR. V and J calls and clone size come straight from that table; D and trimming were deduced from the DNA. The top ten hold approximately 3.6% of the sample, which has 230,000 or so clones, more than 65% seen once. The source of the sample is a study of blood T cell repertoires in COVID-19. As for the study in general: The United States, Italy and Spain supplied acute and convalescent COVID-19 samples. From T cells, B-cell-depleted T cells, or PBMCs came the material, which was cDNA or gDNA.

The CDR3 extends over 13 amino acids. Germline V CDR1 and CDR2: SGHRS, YFSETQ. V gave up 0 bases and J gave up 4 bases, with 4 bases separating them. This sequence originates from a man aged 50-60 years who had recovered from COVID-19. The chain uses TRBV5-1 and TRBJ2-2; D not certain. Sequencing input: PBMCs or T cells enriched from blood (not recorded which). CDR3 coding DNA: TGCGCCAGCAGCTTGGAGCCCACCGGGGAGCTGTTTTTT. Encoded protein: CASSLEPTGELFF.